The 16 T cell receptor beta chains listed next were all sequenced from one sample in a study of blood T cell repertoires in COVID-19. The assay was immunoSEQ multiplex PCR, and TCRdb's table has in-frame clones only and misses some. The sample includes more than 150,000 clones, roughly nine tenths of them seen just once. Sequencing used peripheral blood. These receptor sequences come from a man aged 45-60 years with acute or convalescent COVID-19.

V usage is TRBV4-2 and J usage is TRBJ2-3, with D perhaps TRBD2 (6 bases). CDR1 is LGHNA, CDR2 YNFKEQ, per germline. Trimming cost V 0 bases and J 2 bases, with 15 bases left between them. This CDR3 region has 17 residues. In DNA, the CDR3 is TGTGCCAGCAGCCAAGATTCGGGGGTCCCACCCACAGATACGCAGTATTTT. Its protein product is CASSQDSGVPPTDTQYF.

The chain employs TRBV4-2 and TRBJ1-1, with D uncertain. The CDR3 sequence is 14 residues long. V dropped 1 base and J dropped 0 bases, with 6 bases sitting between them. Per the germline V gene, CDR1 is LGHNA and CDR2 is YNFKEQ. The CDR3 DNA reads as TGTGCCAGCAGCCAAGGAGCCCTGAACACTGAAGCTTTCTTT. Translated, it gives CASSQGALNTEAFF.

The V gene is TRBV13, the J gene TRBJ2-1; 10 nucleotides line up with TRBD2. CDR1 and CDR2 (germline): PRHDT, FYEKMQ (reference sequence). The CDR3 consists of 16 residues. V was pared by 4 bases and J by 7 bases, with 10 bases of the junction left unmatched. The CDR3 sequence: CASSSASGSGMNEQFF. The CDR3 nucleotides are TGTGCCAGCAGCTCTGCTAGCGGGAGTGGAATGAATGAGCAGTTCTTC.

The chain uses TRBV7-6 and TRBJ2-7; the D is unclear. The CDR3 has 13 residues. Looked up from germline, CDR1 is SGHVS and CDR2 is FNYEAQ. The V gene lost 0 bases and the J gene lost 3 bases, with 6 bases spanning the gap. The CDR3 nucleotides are TGTGCCAGCAGCTTAGCTTTAAACTACGAGCAGTACTTC. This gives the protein CASSLALNYEQYF.

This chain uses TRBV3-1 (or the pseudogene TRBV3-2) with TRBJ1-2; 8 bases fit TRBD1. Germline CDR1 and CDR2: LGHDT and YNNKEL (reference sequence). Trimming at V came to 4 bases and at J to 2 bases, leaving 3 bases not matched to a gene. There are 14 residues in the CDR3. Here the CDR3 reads CASSPYRGNYGYTF. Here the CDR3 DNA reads TGTGCCAGCAGCCCGTACAGGGGGAACTATGGCTACACCTTC.

CDR3 sequence (DNA): TGTGCCAGCAGTTCCGGAGGGGAGCCAAACACTGAAGCTTTCTTT. Protein: CASSSGGEPNTEAFF. This chain uses TRBV7-9 with TRBJ1-1; perhaps TRBD1 as D (5 bases). Germline loops: CDR1 SEHNR, CDR2 FQNEAQ (reference sequence). This CDR3 comprises 15 residues. V shed 6 bases and J shed 2 bases, with 16 bases lying between them.

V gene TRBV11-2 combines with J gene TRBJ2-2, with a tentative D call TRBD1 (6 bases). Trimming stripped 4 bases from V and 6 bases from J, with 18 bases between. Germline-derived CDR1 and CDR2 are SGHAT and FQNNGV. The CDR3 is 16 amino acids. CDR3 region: CASSSYRDMRAGELFF. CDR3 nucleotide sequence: TGTGCCAGCAGCTCATACCGGGACATGCGGGCCGGGGAGCTGTTTTTT. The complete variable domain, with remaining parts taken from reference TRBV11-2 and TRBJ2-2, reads EAGVAQSPRYKIIEKRQSVAFWCNPISGHATLYWYQQILGQGPKLLIQFQNNGVVDDSQLPKDRFSAERLKGVDSTLKIQPAKLEDSAVYLCASSSYRDMRAGELFFGEGSRLTVL.

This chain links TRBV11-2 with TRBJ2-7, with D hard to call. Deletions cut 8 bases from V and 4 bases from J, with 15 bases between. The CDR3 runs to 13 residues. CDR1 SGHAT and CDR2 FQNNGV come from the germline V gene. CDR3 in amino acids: CASSSGMKYEQYF. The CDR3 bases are TGTGCCAGCTCCAGTGGTATGAAGTACGAGCAGTACTTC.

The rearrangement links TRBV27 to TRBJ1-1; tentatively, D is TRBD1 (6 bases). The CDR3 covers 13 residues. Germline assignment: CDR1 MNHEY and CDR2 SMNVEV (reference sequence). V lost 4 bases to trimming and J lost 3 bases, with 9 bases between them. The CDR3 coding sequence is TGTGCCAGCAGTTCGGACAGATACACTGAAGCTTTCTTT. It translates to CASSSDRYTEAFF.

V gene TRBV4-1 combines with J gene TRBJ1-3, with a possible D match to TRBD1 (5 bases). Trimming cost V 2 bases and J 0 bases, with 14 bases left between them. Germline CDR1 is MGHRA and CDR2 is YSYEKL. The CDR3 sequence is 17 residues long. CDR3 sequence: CASSQSSLGRSGNTIYF. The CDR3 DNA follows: TGCGCCAGCAGCCAATCGTCTCTGGGGCGCTCTGGAAACACCATATATTTT.

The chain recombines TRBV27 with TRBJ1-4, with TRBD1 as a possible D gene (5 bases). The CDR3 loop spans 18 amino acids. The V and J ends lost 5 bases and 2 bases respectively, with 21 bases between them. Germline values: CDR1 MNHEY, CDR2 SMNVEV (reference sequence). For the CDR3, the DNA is TGTGCCAGCAGTCCCCGAGGACCGGGGGTTCGCACTAATGAAAAACTGTTTTTT. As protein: CASSPRGPGVRTNEKLFF. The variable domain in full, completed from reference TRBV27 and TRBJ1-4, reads EAQVTQNPRYLITVTGKKLTVTCSQNMNHEYMSWYRQDPGLGLRQIYYSMNVEVTDKGDVPEGYKVSRKEKRNFPLILESPSPNQTSLYFCASSPRGPGVRTNEKLFFGSGTQLSVL.

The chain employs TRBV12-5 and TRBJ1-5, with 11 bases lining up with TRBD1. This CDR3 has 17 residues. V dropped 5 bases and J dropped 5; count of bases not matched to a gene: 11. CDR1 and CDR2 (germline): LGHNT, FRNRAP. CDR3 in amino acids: CASGQDRGRGSDQPQHF. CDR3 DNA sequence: TGTGCTAGTGGTCAGGACAGGGGGCGCGGATCTGATCAGCCCCAGCATTTT.

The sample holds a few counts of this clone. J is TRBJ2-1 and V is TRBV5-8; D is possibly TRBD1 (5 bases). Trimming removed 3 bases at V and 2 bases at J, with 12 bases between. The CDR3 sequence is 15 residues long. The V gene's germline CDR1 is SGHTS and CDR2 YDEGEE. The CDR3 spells CASSSFRGAYNEQFF. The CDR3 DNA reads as TGTGCCAGCAGCTCTTTTAGGGGCGCCTACAATGAGCAGTTCTTC.

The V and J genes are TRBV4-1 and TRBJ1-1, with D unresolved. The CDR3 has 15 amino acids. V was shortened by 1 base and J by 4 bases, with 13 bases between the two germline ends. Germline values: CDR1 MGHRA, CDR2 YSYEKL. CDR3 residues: CASSQGQLLVTEAFF. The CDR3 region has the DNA TGCGCCAGCAGCCAAGGACAACTCTTGGTCACTGAAGCTTTCTTT.

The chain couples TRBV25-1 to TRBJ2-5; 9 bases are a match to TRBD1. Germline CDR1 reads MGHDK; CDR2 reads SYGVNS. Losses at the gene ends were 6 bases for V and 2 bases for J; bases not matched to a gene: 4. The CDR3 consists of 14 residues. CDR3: CASRPGTGQETQYF. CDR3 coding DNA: TGTGCCAGCAGGCCCGGGACAGGGCAAGAGACCCAGTACTTC.

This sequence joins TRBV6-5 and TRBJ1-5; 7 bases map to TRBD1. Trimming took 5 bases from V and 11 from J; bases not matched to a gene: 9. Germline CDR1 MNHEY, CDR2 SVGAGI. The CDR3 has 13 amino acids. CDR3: CASSRDRPQAQHF. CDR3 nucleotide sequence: TGTGCCAGCAGTCGGGACAGACCCCAGGCCCAGCATTTT.